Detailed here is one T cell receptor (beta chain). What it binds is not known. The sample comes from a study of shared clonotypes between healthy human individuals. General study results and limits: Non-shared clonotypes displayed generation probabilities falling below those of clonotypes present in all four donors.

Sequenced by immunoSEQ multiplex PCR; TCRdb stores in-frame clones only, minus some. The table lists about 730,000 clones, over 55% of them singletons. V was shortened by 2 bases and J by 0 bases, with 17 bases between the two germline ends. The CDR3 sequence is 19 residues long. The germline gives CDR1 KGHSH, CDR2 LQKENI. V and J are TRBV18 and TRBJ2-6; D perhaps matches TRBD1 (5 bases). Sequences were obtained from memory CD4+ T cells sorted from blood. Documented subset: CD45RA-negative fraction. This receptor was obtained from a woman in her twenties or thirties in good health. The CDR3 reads CASSPTSQGTPSGANVLTF. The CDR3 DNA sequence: TGTGCCAGCTCACCAACATCGCAGGGCACCCCCTCTGGGGCCAACGTCCTGACTTTC.